The 2 T cell receptor beta chains in this list originate from one sample, sequenced in a study of Graves' ophthalmopathy and Graves' hyperthyroidism. Using RNA transcripts, the TCR beta CDR3 regions were amplified. The authors performed first-round RT-PCR with HTBI primers and then a second-round multiplex PCR. MiXCR was run by TCRdb on the multiplex PCR reads, yielding one entry per CDR3 protein. Among 650,000 to 900,000 distinct CDR3 sequences listed, 35% to 50% were seen once. The sequenced sample consisted of peripheral blood. The origin of the receptors is an adult man with Graves' ophthalmopathy.

This clonotype was found a few times. This chain uses TRBV7-3 with TRBJ2-1; tentatively, D is TRBD1 or TRBD2 (5 bases each). This CDR3 comprises 13 residues. V dropped 2 bases and J dropped 6 bases, with 8 bases sitting between them. The germline V gene has CDR1 SGHTA and CDR2 FQGTGA. Written as DNA, the CDR3 is TGTGCCAGCAGCTTAGGGGACGGCAATGAGCAGTTCTTC. Encoded protein: CASSLGDGNEQFF.

With respect to this clonotype: Given the absence of the conserved phenylalanine or tryptophan at the CDR3 end, a read error is likely. No DNA is shown, since the ends of the CDR3 on it are uncertain; the CDR3 is the one TCRdb lists. CDR3 loop: CASSLITGVR. This chain links TRBV7-9 with TRBJ1-1; the table names TRBD1, a call not compared with the DNA. Germline loops: CDR1 SEHNR, CDR2 FQNEAQ (reference sequence). Including both end residues, the CDR3 is 10 amino acids long.